This entry lists 7 T cell receptor beta chains sequenced from one sample in a study of cytomegalovirus exposure and HLA in healthy donors. In the PCR, 60 Vbeta and 13 Jbeta primers were used. Produced via immunoSEQ multiplex PCR; TCRdb's table is partial and in-frame only. The data show 150,000 to 200,000 clones, 80% to 90% seen once. The sample comprised PBMCs. These receptor sequences come from a young man in good health and CMV-seronegative.

The J gene is TRBJ2-5, the V gene TRBV28; 8 bases line up with TRBD1. The last part of the DNA fits TRBJ2-7 better; the J call may be wrong. The CDR3 is 14 amino acids. The V gene's germline CDR1 is MDHEN and CDR2 SYDVKM. The CDR3 loop reads CASSSGTGLYEQYF. CDR3 DNA sequence: TGTGCCAGCAGTTCGGGGACAGGCCTCTACGAGCAGTACTTC.

This clone has only one observation. The chain is built from TRBV6-6 and TRBJ1-4; D possibly corresponds to TRBD1 (6 bases). CDR3 length: 12 residues. Trimming shortened V by 3 bases and J by 12 bases, and 11 bases separated the two germline ends. Per germline, CDR1 MNHNY and CDR2 SVGAGI (reference sequence). The CDR3 region is CASSYEGQELFF. CDR3 DNA: TGTGCCAGCAGTTATGAGGGACAAGAACTGTTTTTT.

The V gene is TRBV5-4, the J gene TRBJ1-1; 8 nucleotides line up with TRBD1. Unmatched junction bases numbered 3, after V lost 4 bases and J lost 7 bases. Germline V lookup: CDR1 SGHNT, CDR2 YYREEE (reference sequence). This CDR3 spans 12 amino acids. The CDR3 loop reads CASSLDRDEAFF. CDR3 nucleotides: TGTGCCAGCAGCCTGGACAGGGATGAAGCTTTCTTT. Looking up the rest from reference TRBV5-4 and TRBJ1-1 gives the full variable domain: ETGVTQSPTHLIKTRGQQVTLRCSSQSGHNTVSWYQQALGQGPQFIFQYYREEENGRGNFPPRFSGLQFPNYSSELNVNALELDDSALYLCASSLDRDEAFFGQGTRLTVV.

The genes are TRBV15 and TRBJ1-4; unclear D gene. V was shortened by 1 base and J by 4 bases, with 10 bases between the two germline ends. The CDR3 totals 15 residues. CDR1 and CDR2 from the germline V gene are LNHNV and YYDKDF (reference sequence). Here the CDR3 reads CATSRVGESNEKLFF. Here the CDR3 DNA reads TGTGCCACCAGCAGAGTTGGGGAGAGTAATGAAAAACTGTTTTTT.

V is TRBV28 and J is TRBJ1-1; D perhaps matches TRBD1 (5 bases). Germline V CDR1 and CDR2: MDHEN, SYDVKM. The CDR3 runs to 12 residues. V was clipped by 7 bases and J by 6 bases, with 12 bases between them. As DNA, the CDR3 is TGTGCCAGCATTCAGGGTACCGCTGAAGCTTTCTTT. This encodes CASIQGTAEAFF.

This clone occurred a few times. The J gene is TRBJ1-6, the V gene TRBV4-1; D unresolved. The CDR3 runs to 13 residues. V lost 0 bases and J lost 7, with 4 bases in between. CDR1 is MGHRA and CDR2 is YSYEKL in the germline V gene. The DNA of the CDR3 is TGCGCCAGCAGCCAAGACCCAAATTCACCCCTCCACTTT. The encoded protein is CASSQDPNSPLHF.

The gene calls are TRBV28 and TRBJ1-5; TRBD1 matches 8 bases. CDR3 length equals 14 residues. V was pared by 5 bases and J by 5 bases, with 5 bases of the junction left unmatched. The V gene's germline CDR1 is MDHEN and CDR2 SYDVKM. The CDR3 reads CASSQTGDDQPQHF. Here the CDR3 DNA reads TGTGCCAGCAGTCAGACAGGGGACGATCAGCCCCAGCATTTT.